This T cell receptor (beta chain) is drawn from a study of T cells in women clearing cervical HPV infection. About this clone: The read falls 3 residues short of the CDR3 end, and the missing part is taken from the germline J gene.

Trimming removed 1 base from V and 3 bases from J; junction bases left unmatched: 3. The CDR3 extends over 14 amino acids. Here immunoSEQ multiplex PCR was the method, and the copy in TCRdb shows in-frame clones only, minus some. The sample has about 26,000 clones; the top ten hold over 8.5%. The chain recombines TRBV12-3 or TRBV12-4 with TRBJ2-7; TRBD1 agrees at 7 bases. This clonotype originated in a woman between 18 and 69 years old with a cervical HPV16 infection that either progressed to CIN3+ or cleared (not recorded which). Material: blood buffy coat. The CDR3: CASSLGQGVYEQYF. CDR3 bases read: TGTGCCAGCAGTTTAGGACAGGGAGTCTACGAG.